A selection of T cell receptor beta chains follows, all from one sample in a study of T cells after yellow fever vaccination. MiXCR, applied by TCRdb to the 5' RACE reads, yields one record per CDR3 protein. The sample lists about 310,000 distinct CDR3 sequences, around 4% seen once, with around 20% in the top ten. The starting material was PBMCs, obtained on the day of the yellow fever booster vaccination. Source of these receptors: a man aged 18 to 30 who received the YFV17D yellow fever vaccine. The CDR3 runs from the conserved cysteine through the conserved F or W. The D gene is left open where the match is weak. Size is omitted from some rows. Given values are once, few, many or a class for expanded clones.

abundance,v_gene,d_gene,j_gene,CDR3nt,CDR3aa
many,TRBV7-2,-,TRBJ1-1,TGTGCCAGCAGCACCAGCCAGGCGAACACTGAAGCTTTCTTT,CASSTSQANTEAFF
few,TRBV5-1,TRBD1,TRBJ2-5,TGCGCCAGCAGCCCCTGGACAGGGGGTCTCTCGGAGACCCAGTACTTC,CASSPWTGGLSETQYF
many,TRBV7-2,TRBD1,TRBJ1-2,TGTGCCAGCAGCTACAGGGGACAGGAAGGCTACACCTTC,CASSYRGQEGYTF
many,TRBV11-1,TRBD1,TRBJ2-1,TGTGCCAGCAGCTCCAGGGGGCTCTATGAGCAGTTCTTC,CASSSRGLYEQFF
many,TRBV10-3,TRBD1,TRBJ2-7,TGTGCCATGAGGACAGGGGTGGAGGACGAGCAGTACTTC,CAMRTGVEDEQYF
many,TRBV12-3/TRBV12-4,-,TRBJ1-2,TGTGCCAGCAGACGGGGGACGGCGGGCCATGGCTACACCTTC,CASRRGTAGHGYTF
many,TRBV7-2,TRBD1,TRBJ1-4,TGTGCCAGCAGCCGACAGGGCGGCCTTAATGAAAAACTGTTTTTT,CASSRQGGLNEKLFF
-,TRBV6-6,-,TRBJ1-1,TGTGCCAGCAGCAGTACAGGAGATACTGAAGCTTTCTTT,CASSSTGDTEAFF
-,TRBV7-6,TRBD2,TRBJ2-1,TGTGCCAGCAGCTTTTCGGGGGGGCTTGCTGAGCAGTTCTTC,CASSFSGGLAEQFF
few,TRBV18,TRBD2,TRBJ2-3,TGTGCCAGCTCTCCCCCCCGGGGGGGCTTGGATACGCAGTATTTT,CASSPPRGGLDTQYF
many,TRBV4-1,TRBD2,TRBJ2-5,TGCGCCAGCAGCCAAGGAGACTCTAGCGGTGACCAAGAGACCCAGTACTTC,CASSQGDSSGDQETQYF
-,TRBV27,TRBD2,TRBJ2-3,TGTGCCAGCAGCCGTACTAGCGGGATTCCCCTCAGCACAGATACGCAGTATTTT,CASSRTSGIPLSTDTQYF
few,TRBV4-3,-,TRBJ1-3,TGCGCCAGCAGTCAAAAGAGGGCCGGAAACACCATATATTTT,CASSQKRAGNTIYF
-,TRBV5-5,-,TRBJ1-1,TGTGCCAGCAGCCTCCCTAGGGAGTTGGGCACTGAAGCTTTCTTT,CASSLPRELGTEAFF
few,TRBV13,TRBD2,TRBJ2-7,TGTGCCAGCAGCTGGGGGGGTCCCTACGAGCAGTACTTC,CASSWGGPYEQYF
-,TRBV5-6,-,TRBJ1-5,TGTGCCAGCAGCTCTTACCGTCAGCCCCAGCATTTT,CASSSYRQPQHF
many,TRBV4-1,TRBD2,TRBJ2-3,TGCGCCAGCAGCCAAGGGGGAGGGGAAGATACGCAGTATTTT,CASSQGGGEDTQYF
-,TRBV20-1,-,TRBJ1-2,TGCAGTGCAAGAGAAATAGTAGGGGTCGAGGGTGGCTACACCTTC,CSAREIVGVEGGYTF
few,TRBV11-1,TRBD1,TRBJ1-6,TGTGCCAGCAGCTCAATGGGACAGTCCAATAATTCACCCCTCCACTTT,CASSSMGQSNNSPLHF
many,TRBV5-1,-,TRBJ1-1,TGCGCCAGCAGCCTCCTAGGTTCCATGAACACTGAAGCTTTCTTT,CASSLLGSMNTEAFF
many,TRBV20-1,-,TRBJ1-5,TGCAGTGCTAGAATGGCACCAAATCAGCCCCAGCATTTT,CSARMAPNQPQHF
-,TRBV7-2,TRBD2,TRBJ2-3,TGTGCCAGCAGCTTAGTTGCCGGGGGGAACACAGATACGCAGTATTTT,CASSLVAGGNTDTQYF
many,TRBV30,-,TRBJ2-1,TGTGCCTGGGGGAGTAGTGGGGATCGGTTCTTC,CAWGSSGDRFF
-,TRBV6-1,TRBD2,TRBJ2-5,TGTGCCACCTTGCGGGGGGCGCAAGAGACCCAGTACTTC,CATLRGAQETQYF
many,TRBV4-1,-,TRBJ2-1,TGCGCCAGCAGCCAAGTTGAAGGGGACTACAATGAGCAGTTCTTC,CASSQVEGDYNEQFF
many,TRBV3-1,-,TRBJ2-5,TGTGCCAGCAGCCCGCGACTTTCTGAGACCCAGTACTTC,CASSPRLSETQYF
many,TRBV10-3,-,TRBJ1-2,TGTGCCATCAGTGAGGCCAGGGAATATGGCTACACCTTC,CAISEAREYGYTF
many,TRBV20-1,-,TRBJ2-7,TGCAGTGCTATATCGGGATTATGGGACGAGCAGTACTTC,CSAISGLWDEQYF
few,TRBV5-8,-,TRBJ2-2,TGTGCCAGCAGCTTGCGGGACGGCGGGGAGCTGTTTTTT,CASSLRDGGELFF
many,TRBV24-1,-,TRBJ2-3,TGTGCCACCAGTGATGGGTGGGGGAGCTCCACAGATACGCAGTATTTT,CATSDGWGSSTDTQYF
few,TRBV19,-,TRBJ2-1,TGTGCCAGTAGTATGACCGGTAATGAGCAGTTCTTC,CASSMTGNEQFF
many,TRBV20-1,TRBD2,TRBJ2-3,TGCAGTGCGTATGGGACTAGCGGGGGCACAGATACGCAGTATTTT,CSAYGTSGGTDTQYF
-,TRBV9,-,TRBJ2-5,TGTGCCAGCAGCGTAGATGCTAGCTGGGTGGAGACCCAGTACTTC,CASSVDASWVETQYF
-,TRBV6-5,-,TRBJ1-6,TGTGCCAGCAGTTACTCGCTGTATCGCGTGACAGGTGATAATTCACCCCTCCACTTT,CASSYSLYRVTGDNSPLHF
-,TRBV5-4,TRBD1,TRBJ2-5,TGTGCCAGCAGCTTCGGGACAGGGGAAGGGACCCAGTACTTC,CASSFGTGEGTQYF
many,TRBV4-2,-,TRBJ2-1,TGTGCCAGCAGCCAAGATACCGGGACACAGCAGTTCTTC,CASSQDTGTQQFF
many,TRBV6-1,-,TRBJ1-1,TGTGCCAGCACGATTGAGGGGGACACTGAAGCTTTCTTT,CASTIEGDTEAFF
-,TRBV5-6,-,TRBJ1-1,TGTGCCAGCAGCCCTTATATGAACACTGAAGCTTTCTTT,CASSPYMNTEAFF
many,TRBV12-3/TRBV12-4,TRBD1,TRBJ2-1,TGTGCCAGCAGTTCTCATAGGGGGCTCCGGTATGAGCAGTTCTTC,CASSSHRGLRYEQFF
-,TRBV20-1,-,TRBJ1-5,TGCAGTGCTAGTTCCAGGGGTGATCAGCCCCAGCATTTT,CSASSRGDQPQHF
many,TRBV7-2,-,TRBJ2-4,TGTGCCAGCAGCGGGACTGGGAGAAACATTCAGTACTTC,CASSGTGRNIQYF
many,TRBV30,TRBD1,TRBJ1-2,TGTGCCTCGGGACAGGGGGCCGGGGGCTACACCTTC,CASGQGAGGYTF
many,TRBV5-1,-,TRBJ2-5,TGCGCCAGCAGCTTGAAAGCGGACGCCGGGGAGACCCAGTACTTC,CASSLKADAGETQYF
few,TRBV5-1,-,TRBJ1-1,TGCGCCAGCAGCCCACCCGGGGCAGGGATGAACACTGAAGCTTTCTTT,CASSPPGAGMNTEAFF
many,TRBV3-1,TRBD2,TRBJ2-5,TGTGCCAGCAGCCCCGGACTAGCGGATCAAGAGACCCAGTACTTC,CASSPGLADQETQYF
many,TRBV28,TRBD1,TRBJ2-5,TGTGCCAGCAGCTCCCCCCTGGGGGGACAGGGTGGGGAGACCCAGTACTTC,CASSSPLGGQGGETQYF
many,TRBV7-8,-,TRBJ1-1,TGTGCCAGCAGCTTACTCCCGAAGATCACTGAAGCTTTCTTT,CASSLLPKITEAFF
few,TRBV7-2,TRBD1,TRBJ1-6,TGTGCCAGCAGCTGGAGGGACAGAGATTCACCCCTCCACTTT,CASSWRDRDSPLHF
few,TRBV15,-,TRBJ2-5,TGTGCCACCAGCAGAGGGTCCGGGACGCAAGAAGAGACCCAGTACTTC,CATSRGSGTQEETQYF
-,TRBV4-3,TRBD2,TRBJ2-3,TGCGCCAGCAGCCGAAACATAGCGGGGGGCACAGATACGCAGTATTTT,CASSRNIAGGTDTQYF